These 10 T cell receptor beta chains were sequenced from one sample in a study of metastatic and nonmetastatic thyroid tumors. TCRdb called clones again from the PCR reads with MiXCR. The sample contains about 20,000 clones, approximately 25% of which appear only once. Thyroid surgery was performed in patients who had received no treatment beforehand. Sequencing was carried out using tumor tissue. Receptors originate from a female donor with papillary thyroid cancer or a benign thyroid nodule (not recorded which). Some clones in this sample may be carry-over from other donors' samples.

The CDR3 here is CASSTLKNTGELFF. The CDR3 DNA reads TGTGCCAGCAGCACACTTAAAAACACCGGGGAGCTGTTTTTT. The chain uses TRBV11-2 and TRBJ2-2; no definite D call. Germline V CDR1 and CDR2: SGHAT, FQNNGV. This CDR3 is 14 amino acids long. Trimming shortened V by 5 bases and J by 2 bases, and 9 bases separated the two germline ends.

CDR3 region: CASSFSSGVYEQYF. CDR3 sequence (DNA): TGTGCCAGCAGTTTTTCGAGCGGAGTCTACGAGCAGTACTTC. The rearrangement joins TRBV27 to TRBJ2-7; weak D call: TRBD2 (5 bases). Germline V lookup: CDR1 MNHEY, CDR2 SMNVEV (reference sequence). This CDR3 contains 14 residues. V dropped 3 bases and J dropped 3 bases, with 12 bases sitting between them.

This clone showed up just a few times. The chain joins TRBV5-6 to TRBJ2-4; TRBD2 matches at 11 bases. CDR3 length: 17 amino acids. CDR1 SGHDT and CDR2 YYEEEE come from the germline V gene. After removal of 0 bases from V and 1 base from J, the junction contained 3 bases not matched to a gene. CDR3 amino acids: CASSLAWTSGAKNIQYF. CDR3 DNA sequence: TGTGCCAGCAGCTTGGCGTGGACTAGCGGGGCCAAAAACATTCAGTACTTC.

This clone was seen repeatedly, ten times or more. This chain links TRBV6-2 or TRBV6-3 with TRBJ1-5, with D tentatively TRBD1 (5 bases). V lost 11 bases, J lost 0 bases, and 11 bases lay in between. The CDR3 covers 13 residues. In germline, CDR1 is MNHEY, CDR2 SVGEGT. The CDR3 nucleotides are TGTGCCGATGGGGGAGATAGCAATCAGCCCCAGCATTTT. Translating it yields CADGGDSNQPQHF.

This chain links TRBV20-1 with TRBJ1-1; 10 bases match TRBD1. The V segment lost 4 bases and the J segment 4 bases; nucleotides outside the gene matches: 3. This CDR3 has 13 residues. The germline CDR1 and CDR2 sequences are DFQATT and SNEGSKA (reference sequence). The CDR3 region is CSATDRGATEAFF. The CDR3 DNA reads TGCAGTGCTACGGACAGGGGGGCCACTGAAGCTTTCTTT.

As for this clone: An end of the junction does not agree with germline; a read error may underlie this. This chain connects TRBV9 to TRBJ2-6; tentative D call: TRBD1 (5 bases). The CDR3 loop spans 16 amino acids. Germline V gene sequence: CDR1 SGDLS, CDR2 YYNGEE. The CDR3 here is CASSVDSRSGANVVTF. The CDR3 nucleotides read TGTGCCAGCAGCGTTGACAGCCGATCTGGGGCCAACGTCGTGACTTTC.

This clone occurred many times. The CDR3: CASSQVRGTSYEQYF. CDR3 DNA: TGTGCCAGCAGCCAAGTACGGGGAACCTCCTACGAGCAGTACTTC. J is TRBJ2-7 and V is TRBV3-1; D may be TRBD2 (5 bases). V was clipped by 1 base and J by 0 bases, with 10 bases between them. The CDR3 extends over 15 amino acids. Germline assignment: CDR1 LGHDT and CDR2 YNNKEL (reference sequence).

This clone has a count of ten or more. This rearrangement joins TRBV18 to TRBJ1-1; D gene unclear. V dropped 3 bases and J dropped 2 bases, with 10 bases sitting between them. Germline CDR1 is KGHSH and CDR2 is LQKENI. The CDR3 loop spans 14 amino acids. CDR3 nucleotides: TGTGCCAGCTCACCCCCTAACGGAAACACTGAAGCTTTCTTT. Protein product: CASSPPNGNTEAFF.

This clone is labeled medium-sized. The CDR3 DNA follows: TGTGCCACCAGTGCGGCCAACGTCCTGACTTTC. It is translated as CATSAANVLTF. V is TRBV24-1 and J is TRBJ2-6; no reliable D call. V was trimmed by 5 bases and J by 6 bases, leaving 1 base between them. The CDR3 is 11 residues long. Per the germline V gene, CDR1 is KGHDR and CDR2 is SFDVKD.

Many counts were recorded for this clone. Because the CDR3 is missing its conserved closing phenylalanine or tryptophan, this is likely a read error. The rearrangement links TRBV3-1 to TRBJ2-7; D is ambiguous. Germline V CDR1 and CDR2: LGHDT, YNNKEL (reference sequence). CDR3 length: 13 residues. With 5 bases removed from V and 3 bases from J, the gap between germline ends came to 11 bases. In DNA, the CDR3 is TGTGCCAGCAGCGAGCACCAGGTCTACGAGCAGTACCTC. Protein product: CASSEHQVYEQYL.